This record covers a single T cell receptor (beta chain). The data are from a study of technical replicates of blood from several donors. Germline values: CDR1 SGHNT, CDR2 YYREEE (reference sequence). V gave up 3 bases and J gave up 0 bases; unmatched junction bases: 7. The CDR3 contains 16 residues. Assay used: immunoSEQ multiplex PCR; TCRdb lists only in-frame clones, some missing. The sample holds 84,000 or so clones, around 94% seen once. The origin of this receptor is a human donor in good health. The V gene is TRBV5-4, the J gene TRBJ2-5, with TRBD2 matching over 8 bases. The sequencing input was T cells isolated from PBMCs. CDR3 coding DNA: TGTGCCAGCAGCTCGGGGACTAGGGGAGACCAAGAGACCCAGTACTTC. This translates into CASSSGTRGDQETQYF.